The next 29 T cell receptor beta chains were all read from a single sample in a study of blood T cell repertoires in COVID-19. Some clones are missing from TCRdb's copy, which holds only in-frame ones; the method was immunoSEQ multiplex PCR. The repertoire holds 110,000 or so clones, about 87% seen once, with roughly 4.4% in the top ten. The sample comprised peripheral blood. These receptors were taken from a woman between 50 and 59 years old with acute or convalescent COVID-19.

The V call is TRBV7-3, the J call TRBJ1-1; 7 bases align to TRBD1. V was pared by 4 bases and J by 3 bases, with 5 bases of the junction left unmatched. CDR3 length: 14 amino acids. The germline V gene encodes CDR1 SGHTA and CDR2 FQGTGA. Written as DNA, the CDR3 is TGTGCCAGCAGCTCCTCAGGGGGATACACTGAAGCTTTCTTT. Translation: CASSSSGGYTEAFF.

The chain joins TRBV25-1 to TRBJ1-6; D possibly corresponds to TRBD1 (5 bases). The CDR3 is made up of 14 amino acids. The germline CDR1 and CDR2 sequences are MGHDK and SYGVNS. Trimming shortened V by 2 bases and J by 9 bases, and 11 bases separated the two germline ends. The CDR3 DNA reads TGTGCCAGCAGTGAACAGGGCAAGGGTTCACCCCTCCACTTT. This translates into CASSEQGKGSPLHF.

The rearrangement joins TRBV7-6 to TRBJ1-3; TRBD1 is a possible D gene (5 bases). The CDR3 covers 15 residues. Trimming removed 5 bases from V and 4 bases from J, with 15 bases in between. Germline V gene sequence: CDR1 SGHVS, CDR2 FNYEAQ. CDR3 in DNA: TGTGCCAGCAGCCTCTCACCGGGGGGGGGAAACACCATATATTTT. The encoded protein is CASSLSPGGGNTIYF.

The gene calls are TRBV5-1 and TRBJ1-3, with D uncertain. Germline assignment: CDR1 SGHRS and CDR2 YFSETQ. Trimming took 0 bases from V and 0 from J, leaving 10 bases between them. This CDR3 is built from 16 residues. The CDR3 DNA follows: TGCGCCAGCAGCTTGGCCGATGAGTACTCTGGAAACACCATATATTTT. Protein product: CASSLADEYSGNTIYF. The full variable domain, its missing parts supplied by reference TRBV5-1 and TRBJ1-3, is KAGVTQTPRYLIKTRGQQVTLSCSPISGHRSVSWYQQTPGQGLQFLFEYFSETQRNKGNFPGRFSGRQFSNSRSEMNVSTLELGDSALYLCASSLADEYSGNTIYFGEGSWLTVV.

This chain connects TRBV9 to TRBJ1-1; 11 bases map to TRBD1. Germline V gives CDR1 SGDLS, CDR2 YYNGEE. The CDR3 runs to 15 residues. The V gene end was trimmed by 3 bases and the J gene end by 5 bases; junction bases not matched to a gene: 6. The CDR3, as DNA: TGTGCCAGCAGCGCTTCGGGACAGGGGGATACTGAAGCTTTCTTT. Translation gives CASSASGQGDTEAFF.

The CDR3 region is CASSWTTDSNQPQHF. CDR3 sequence (DNA): TGTGCCAGTAGTTGGACAACCGATAGCAATCAGCCCCAGCATTTT. The rearrangement joins TRBV19 to TRBJ1-5; D might be TRBD1 (5 bases). The CDR3 sequence is 15 residues long. V dropped 5 bases and J dropped 0 bases, with 11 bases sitting between them. Germline CDR1 is LNHDA and CDR2 is SQIVND (reference sequence).

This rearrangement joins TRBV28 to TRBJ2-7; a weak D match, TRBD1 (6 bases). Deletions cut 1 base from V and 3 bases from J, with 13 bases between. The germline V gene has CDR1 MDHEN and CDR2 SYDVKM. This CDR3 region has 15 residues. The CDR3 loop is CASSLYREQIYEQYF. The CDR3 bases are TGTGCCAGCAGTTTATACAGGGAGCAAATCTACGAGCAGTACTTC.

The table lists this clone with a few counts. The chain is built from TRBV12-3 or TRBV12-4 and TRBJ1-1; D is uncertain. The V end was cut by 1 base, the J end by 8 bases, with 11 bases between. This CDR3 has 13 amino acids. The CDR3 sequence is CASSLGTAAEAFF. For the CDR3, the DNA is TGTGCCAGCAGTTTAGGAACAGCCGCGGAAGCTTTCTTT.

The CDR3 sequence is CASSIRGLPSEQYF. In nucleotides, the CDR3 is TGTGCCAGTAGTATCCGTGGACTCCCCTCCGAGCAGTACTTC. The V call is TRBV19, the J call TRBJ2-7, with D maybe TRBD2 (5 bases). Germline CDR1 is LNHDA and CDR2 is SQIVND (reference sequence). Trimming took 3 bases from V and 6 from J, leaving 15 bases between them. The CDR3 runs to 14 residues.

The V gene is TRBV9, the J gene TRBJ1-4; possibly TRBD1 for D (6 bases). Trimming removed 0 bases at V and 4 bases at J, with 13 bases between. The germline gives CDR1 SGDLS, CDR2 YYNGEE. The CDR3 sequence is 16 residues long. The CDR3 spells CASSVGQGSINEKLFF. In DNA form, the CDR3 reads TGTGCCAGCAGCGTAGGGCAGGGGTCGATTAATGAAAAACTGTTTTTT.

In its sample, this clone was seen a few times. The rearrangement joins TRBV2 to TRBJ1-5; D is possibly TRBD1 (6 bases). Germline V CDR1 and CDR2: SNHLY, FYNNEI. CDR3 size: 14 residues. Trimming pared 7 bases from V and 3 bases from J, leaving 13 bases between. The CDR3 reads CASTRTVNNQPQHF. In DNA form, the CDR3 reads TGTGCCAGCACCAGGACAGTTAACAATCAGCCCCAGCATTTT.

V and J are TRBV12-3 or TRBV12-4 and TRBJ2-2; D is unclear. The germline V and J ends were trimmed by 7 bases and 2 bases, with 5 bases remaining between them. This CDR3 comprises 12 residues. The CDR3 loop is CASTLNTGELFF. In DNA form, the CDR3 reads TGTGCCAGCACTCTTAACACCGGGGAGCTGTTTTTT.

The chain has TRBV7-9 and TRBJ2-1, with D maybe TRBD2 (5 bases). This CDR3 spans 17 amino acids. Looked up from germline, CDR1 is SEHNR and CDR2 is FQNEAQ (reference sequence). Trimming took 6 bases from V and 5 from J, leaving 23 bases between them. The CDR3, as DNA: TGTGCCAGCAGGCCCCCTCGGGGTAGCTTTAGGGACAATGAGCAGTTCTTC. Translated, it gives CASRPPRGSFRDNEQFF.

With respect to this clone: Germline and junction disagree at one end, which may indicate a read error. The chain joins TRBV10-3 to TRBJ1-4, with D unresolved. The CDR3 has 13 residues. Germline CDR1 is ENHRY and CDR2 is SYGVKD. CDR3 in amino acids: CAISESTKEKLFF. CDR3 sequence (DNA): TGTGCCATCAGTGAGTCGACTAAGGAAAAACTGTTTTTT.

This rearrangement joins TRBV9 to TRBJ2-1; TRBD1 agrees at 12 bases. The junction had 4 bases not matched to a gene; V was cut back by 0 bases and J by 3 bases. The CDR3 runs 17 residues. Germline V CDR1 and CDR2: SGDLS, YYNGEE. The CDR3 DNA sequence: TGTGCCAGCAGCGTAGAGGGGACAGGGGGCTTCTACAATGAGCAGTTCTTC. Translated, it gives CASSVEGTGGFYNEQFF.

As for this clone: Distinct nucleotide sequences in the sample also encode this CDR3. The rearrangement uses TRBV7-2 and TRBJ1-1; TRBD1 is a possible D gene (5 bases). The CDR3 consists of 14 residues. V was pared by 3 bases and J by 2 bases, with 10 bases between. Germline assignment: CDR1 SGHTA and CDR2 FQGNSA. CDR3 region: CASSLVQGNTEAFF. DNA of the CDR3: TGTGCCAGCAGCTTGGTGCAGGGAAACACTGAAGCTTTCTTT.

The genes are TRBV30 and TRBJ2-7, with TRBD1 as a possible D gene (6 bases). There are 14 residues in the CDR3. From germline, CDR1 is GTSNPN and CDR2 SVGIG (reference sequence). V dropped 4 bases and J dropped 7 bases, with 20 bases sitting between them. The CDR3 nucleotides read TGTGCCTGGACCACAGGGAGAGGGGATACAGAGCAGTACTTC. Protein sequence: CAWTTGRGDTEQYF.

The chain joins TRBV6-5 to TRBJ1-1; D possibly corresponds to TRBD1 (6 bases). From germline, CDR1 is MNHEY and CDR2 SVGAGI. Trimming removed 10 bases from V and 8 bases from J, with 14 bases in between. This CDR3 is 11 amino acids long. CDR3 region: CAIQDSVEAFF. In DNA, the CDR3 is TGTGCCATCCAGGACAGCGTAGAAGCTTTCTTT.

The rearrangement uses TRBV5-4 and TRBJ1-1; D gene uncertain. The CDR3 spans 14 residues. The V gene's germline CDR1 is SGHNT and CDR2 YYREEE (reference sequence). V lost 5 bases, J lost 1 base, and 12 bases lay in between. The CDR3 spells CASRTDTANTEAFF. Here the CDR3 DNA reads TGTGCCAGCAGAACAGATACAGCGAACACTGAAGCTTTCTTT.

CDR3 coding DNA: TGCGCCAGCAGCCCGGGACTAGCGGCCGTATCACTAGCCAAAAACATTCAGTACTTC. Translated, it gives CASSPGLAAVSLAKNIQYF. J is TRBJ2-4 and V is TRBV5-1; 11 nucleotides agree with TRBD2. This CDR3 has 19 amino acids. Unmatched junction bases numbered 12, after V lost 4 bases and J lost 0 bases. Germline CDR1 is SGHRS and CDR2 is YFSETQ.

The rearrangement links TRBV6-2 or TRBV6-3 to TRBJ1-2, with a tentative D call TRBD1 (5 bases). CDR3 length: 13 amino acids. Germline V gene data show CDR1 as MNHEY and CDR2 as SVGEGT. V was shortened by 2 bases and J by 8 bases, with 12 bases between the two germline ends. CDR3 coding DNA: TGTGCCAGCAGTTACCGACAGCCGAGGGGCTACACCTTC. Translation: CASSYRQPRGYTF.

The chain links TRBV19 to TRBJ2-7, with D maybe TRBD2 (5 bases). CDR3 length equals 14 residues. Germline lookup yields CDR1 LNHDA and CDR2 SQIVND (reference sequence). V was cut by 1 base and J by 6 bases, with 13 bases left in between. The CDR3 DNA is TGTGCCAGTAGTATAGCTCTAGCTGGGAGCGAGCAGTACTTC. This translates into CASSIALAGSEQYF.

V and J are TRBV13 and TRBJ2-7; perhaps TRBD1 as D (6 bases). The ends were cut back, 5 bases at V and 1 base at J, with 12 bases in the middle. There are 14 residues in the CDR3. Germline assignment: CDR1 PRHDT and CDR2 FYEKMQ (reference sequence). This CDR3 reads CASSPPDSSYEQYF. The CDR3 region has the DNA TGTGCCAGCAGCCCCCCGGACAGTTCCTACGAGCAGTACTTC.

CDR3: CASSVVSGGQIGQYF. The CDR3, as DNA: TGTGCCAGCAGCGTAGTCTCAGGGGGGCAGATTGGGCAGTACTTC. The J gene is TRBJ2-7, the V gene TRBV11-2; possibly TRBD1 for D (7 bases). The CDR3 contains 15 residues. CDR1 is SGHAT and CDR2 is FQNNGV in the germline V gene. V gave up 5 bases and J gave up 9 bases, with 23 bases separating them.

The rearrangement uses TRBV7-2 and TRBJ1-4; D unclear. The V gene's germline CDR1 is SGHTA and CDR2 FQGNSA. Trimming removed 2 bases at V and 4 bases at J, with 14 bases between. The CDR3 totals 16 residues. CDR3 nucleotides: TGTGCCAGCAGCTTAAGGGCGGGCGCGGGTAATGAAAAACTGTTTTTT. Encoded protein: CASSLRAGAGNEKLFF.

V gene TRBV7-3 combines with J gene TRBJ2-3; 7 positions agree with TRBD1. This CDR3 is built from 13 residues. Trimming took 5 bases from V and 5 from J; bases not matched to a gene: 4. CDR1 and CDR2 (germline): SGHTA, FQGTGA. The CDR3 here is CASSATGEDTQYF. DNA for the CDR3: TGTGCCAGCAGCGCTACAGGGGAAGATACGCAGTATTTT.

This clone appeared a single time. The CDR3 reads CASSLGLESDTQYF. CDR3 coding DNA: TGTGCCAGCAGCTTGGGACTAGAGTCAGATACGCAGTATTTT. V and J are TRBV11-1 and TRBJ2-3, with TRBD2 matching 8 bases. Germline CDR1 is SGHAT and CDR2 is FQDESV (reference sequence). The CDR3 runs 14 residues. The V gene end was trimmed by 3 bases and the J gene end by 4 bases; junction bases not matched to a gene: 3.

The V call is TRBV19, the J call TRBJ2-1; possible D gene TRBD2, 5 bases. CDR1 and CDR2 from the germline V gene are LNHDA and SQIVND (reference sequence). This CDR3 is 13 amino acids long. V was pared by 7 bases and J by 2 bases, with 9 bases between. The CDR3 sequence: CASTSIPYNEQFF. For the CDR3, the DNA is TGTGCCAGTACTAGCATCCCCTACAATGAGCAGTTCTTC.

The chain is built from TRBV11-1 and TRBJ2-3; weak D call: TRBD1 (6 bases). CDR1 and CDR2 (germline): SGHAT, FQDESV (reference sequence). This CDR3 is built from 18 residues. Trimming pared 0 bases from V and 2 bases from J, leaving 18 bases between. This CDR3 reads CASSLAITRTEYTDTQYF. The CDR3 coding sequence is TGTGCCAGCAGCTTAGCCATTACGAGGACAGAGTACACAGATACGCAGTATTTT.